Presented here are 15 T cell receptor beta chains from one specimen sequenced in a study of molecular identifiers for immune sequencing clone quantification. MiXCR was run by TCRdb on the PCR reads, yielding one entry per CDR3 protein. The table has around 460,000 distinct CDR3 sequences, roughly 26% seen once. Sequencing was done on a sample of naive CD8+ T cells from blood, with Jurkat cell RNA spiked in. Subset of the sample: FACS-sorted CD8+CD4-CCR7+CD45RA+ naive T cells. These receptors came from a human donor in good health. Some libraries in this study had Jurkat cell RNA spiked in.

The chain recombines TRBV11-2 with TRBJ2-2; weak D call: TRBD1 (7 bases). Looked up from germline, CDR1 is SGHAT and CDR2 is FQNNGV. The ends were cut back, 3 bases at V and 5 bases at J, with 16 bases in the middle. CDR3 length: 16 residues. CDR3 sequence: CASSFTMTGRTGELFF. In nucleotides, the CDR3 is TGTGCCAGCAGCTTCACCATGACAGGGAGGACCGGGGAGCTGTTTTTT.

This clonotype was detected ten times or more. J is TRBJ1-1 and V is TRBV12-3 or TRBV12-4; 7 nucleotides match TRBD1. V trimming: 5 bases; J trimming: 4 bases; junction bases outside the gene matches: 7. The CDR3 contains 14 residues. This CDR3 reads CASSPGTASTEAFF. CDR3 DNA sequence: TGTGCCAGCAGTCCCGGGACAGCTTCCACTGAAGCTTTCTTT.

Only a few counts were recorded for this clonotype. Germline is not matched at one junction end, which may reflect a read error. The rearrangement uses TRBV2 and TRBJ1-2, with 9 positions matching TRBD1. Germline CDR1 SNHLY, CDR2 FYNNEI. The CDR3 length is 18 residues. The CDR3 reads CASSVSVPETGGNCGYTF. CDR3 DNA sequence: TGTGCCAGCAGTGTTTCCGTCCCCGAGACAGGGGGGAACTGTGGCTACACCTTC.

At least ten counts were recorded for this clonotype. The chain is built from TRBV28 and TRBJ1-5; 11 bases are shared with TRBD1. V gave up 4 bases and J gave up 5 bases; unmatched junction bases: 4. CDR3 length: 15 residues. The germline V gene encodes CDR1 MDHEN and CDR2 SYDVKM. The CDR3 spells CASSWGQGEDQPQHF. CDR3 DNA sequence: TGTGCCAGCAGTTGGGGACAGGGGGAGGATCAGCCCCAGCATTTT.

The chain couples TRBV4-3 to TRBJ2-1; 9 positions match TRBD2. V was clipped by 6 bases and J by 9 bases; unmatched bases: 6. The CDR3 contains 13 residues. In germline, CDR1 is LGHNA, CDR2 YSLEER. CDR3 in DNA: TGCGCCAGCAGTCCGGGACTAGCATTTGAGCAGTTCTTC. Amino acid sequence: CASSPGLAFEQFF.

Regarding this clonotype: A clone one base away is much larger, so this may be a read error. Likely a read error: the CDR3 ends without its conserved phenylalanine or tryptophan. The chain joins TRBV20-1 to TRBJ2-5, with D perhaps TRBD2 (6 bases). Germline V gene sequence: CDR1 DFQATT, CDR2 SNEGSKA (reference sequence). V lost 0 bases and J 1 base, leaving 9 bases between the germline ends. The CDR3 runs 14 residues. The CDR3 loop reads CSARDLSGQETQYL. The CDR3 coding sequence is TGCAGTGCTAGAGATCTTAGCGGCCAAGAGACCCAGTACCTC.

This chain links TRBV11-2 with TRBJ2-7; D is uncertain. The CDR3 is 13 residues long. CDR1 is SGHAT, CDR2 FQNNGV, per germline. The ends were cut back, 8 bases at V and 2 bases at J, with 13 bases in the middle. The CDR3 DNA is TGTGCCAGCGGCCCCGACGGAGCCTACGAGCAGTACTTC. Translating gives CASGPDGAYEQYF.

The CDR3 reads CASSPGEDGQGIPYEQYF. In DNA form, the CDR3 reads TGTGCCAGCAGTCCTGGGGAAGACGGACAGGGGATCCCCTACGAGCAGTACTTC. The gene calls are TRBV6-6 and TRBJ2-7, with 9 bases aligning to TRBD1. J lost 2 bases, V lost 5 bases, and 16 bases had no gene match. Germline CDR1 is MNHNY and CDR2 is SVGAGI (reference sequence). The CDR3 loop spans 18 amino acids.

The J gene is TRBJ1-1, the V gene TRBV7-8; the D is unclear. Germline V lookup: CDR1 SGHVS, CDR2 FQNEAQ. CDR3 length: 15 residues. V lost 5 bases to trimming and J lost 3 bases, with 16 bases between them. CDR3 in DNA: TGTGCCAGCAGCCCAACGGCGGGGTTAGACACTGAAGCTTTCTTT. Residues: CASSPTAGLDTEAFF.

In the case of this clonotype: A much larger clonotype is one base distant, so this may be a read error. The chain links TRBV6-6 to TRBJ1-1; the match to TRBD1 covers 7 bases. This CDR3 is 13 amino acids long. The V segment lost 5 bases and the J segment 3 bases; nucleotides outside the gene matches: 3. In germline, CDR1 is MNHNY, CDR2 SVGAGI (reference sequence). The chain's CDR3 is CASSIQGYTEAFF. The CDR3 nucleotides read TGTGCCAGCAGTATACAGGGGTACACTGAAGCTTTCTTT.

The table lists this clonotype with many counts. V is TRBV5-1 and J is TRBJ1-1, with D uncertain. CDR3 size: 14 residues. V was trimmed by 2 bases and J by 0 bases, leaving 8 bases between them. CDR1 and CDR2 from the germline V gene are SGHRS and YFSETQ. CDR3: CASSFTELNTEAFF. CDR3 sequence (DNA): TGCGCCAGCAGCTTTACAGAACTGAACACTGAAGCTTTCTTT.

This clonotype was seen many times. The chain joins TRBV5-1 to TRBJ1-1; weak D call: TRBD1 (5 bases). Germline values: CDR1 SGHRS, CDR2 YFSETQ. The CDR3 extends over 15 amino acids. Trimming took 4 bases from V and 2 from J, leaving 15 bases between them. CDR3 region: CASSPGTLPNTEAFF. The DNA of the CDR3 is TGCGCCAGCAGCCCGGGGACCTTGCCAAACACTGAAGCTTTCTTT.

This clonotype was seen a handful of times. V gene TRBV10-2 combines with J gene TRBJ1-1, with TRBD1 matching 9 bases. The CDR3 has 15 residues. J gave up 6 bases and V 11 bases, and 16 bases lay outside the gene matches. From germline, CDR1 is WSHSY and CDR2 SAAADI. The CDR3 region is CAGIVGDREIPEAFF. CDR3 bases: TGCGCCGGCATAGTTGGGGACAGGGAGATACCTGAAGCTTTCTTT.

The rearrangement joins TRBV27 to TRBJ2-3, with a possible D match to TRBD1 (6 bases). The CDR3 loop spans 12 amino acids. Germline CDR1 MNHEY, CDR2 SMNVEV (reference sequence). With 10 bases removed from V and 3 bases from J, the gap between germline ends came to 11 bases. CDR3 region: CATTGLTDTQYF. In DNA form, the CDR3 reads TGTGCCACTACAGGGTTGACAGATACGCAGTATTTT.

In its sample, this clonotype was seen many times. The CDR3 spells CATQSGYRTEAFF. The DNA for the CDR3 is TGTGCCACCCAGTCGGGGTATCGCACTGAAGCTTTCTTT. This sequence joins TRBV28 and TRBJ1-1; D is ambiguous. V was shortened by 10 bases and J by 4 bases, with 16 bases between the two germline ends. There are 13 residues in the CDR3. CDR1 and CDR2 from the germline V gene are MDHEN and SYDVKM. The entire variable domain, with the rest obtained from reference TRBV28 and TRBJ1-1, is as follows: DVKVTQSSRYLVKRTGEKVFLECVQDMDHENMFWYRQDPGLGLRLIYFSYDVKMKEKGDIPEGYSVSREKKERFSLILESASTNQTSMYLCATQSGYRTEAFFGQGTRLTVV.